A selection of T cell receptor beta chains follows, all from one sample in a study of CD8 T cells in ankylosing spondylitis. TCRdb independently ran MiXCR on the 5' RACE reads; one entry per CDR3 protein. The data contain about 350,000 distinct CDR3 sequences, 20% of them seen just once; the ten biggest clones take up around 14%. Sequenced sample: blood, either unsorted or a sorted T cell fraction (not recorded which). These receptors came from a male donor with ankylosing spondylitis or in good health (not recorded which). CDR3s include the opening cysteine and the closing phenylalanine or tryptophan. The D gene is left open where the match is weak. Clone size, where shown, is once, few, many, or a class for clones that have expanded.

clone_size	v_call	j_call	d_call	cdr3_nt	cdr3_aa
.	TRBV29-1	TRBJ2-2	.	TGCAGCGTTGAACAGGGGTTCAACACCGGGGAGCTGTTTTTT	CSVEQGFNTGELFF
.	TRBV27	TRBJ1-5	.	TGTGCCAGCAGTTTGGTCAGGGAGCTCAATCAGCCCCAGCATTTT	CASSLVRELNQPQHF
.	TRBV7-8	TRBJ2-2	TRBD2	TGTGCCAGCAGCTTTAGCGGGGGGGCTTCCACCGGGGAGCTGTTTTTT	CASSFSGGASTGELFF
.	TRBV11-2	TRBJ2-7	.	TGTGCCAGCAGCTTAGATGCAGGGGCATGGTACGAGCAGTACTTC	CASSLDAGAWYEQYF
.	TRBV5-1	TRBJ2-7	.	TGCGCCAGCAGCTTGGGCAGACTCGGGACCCCCTACGAGCAGTACTTC	CASSLGRLGTPYEQYF
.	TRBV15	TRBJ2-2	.	TGTGCCACCAGCAGTAGCCCCCCGACTAACACCGGGGAGCTGTTTTTT	CATSSSPPTNTGELFF
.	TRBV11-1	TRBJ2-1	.	TGTGCCAGCAGCCCACCGGGACTCGTAACCAATGAGCAGTTCTTC	CASSPPGLVTNEQFF
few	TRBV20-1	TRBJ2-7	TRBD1	TGCAGTGCTAGGGCCACAGGGGTTTGGGAGCAGTACTTC	CSARATGVWEQYF
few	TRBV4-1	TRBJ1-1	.	TGCGCCAGCAGCCAAGATGCGGGGTGGACTGAAGCTTTCTTT	CASSQDAGWTEAFF
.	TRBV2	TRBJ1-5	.	TGTGCCAGCACCGAGTGGAGCAATCAGCCCCAGCATTTT	CASTEWSNQPQHF
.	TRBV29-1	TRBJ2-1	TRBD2	TGCAGCGTTGTACTAGCGGGGGGCCTATCCTACAATGAGCAGTTCTTC	CSVVLAGGLSYNEQFF
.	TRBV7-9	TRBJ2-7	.	TGTGCCAGCAGCTTAGAAGGCAGATCCTACGAGCAGTACTTC	CASSLEGRSYEQYF
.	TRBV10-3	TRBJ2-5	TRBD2	TGTGCCATCAGTGAGTCGCCTAGCGGACAAGAAACCCAGTACTTC	CAISESPSGQETQYF
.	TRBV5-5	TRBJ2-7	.	TGTGCCAGCGGCCCCGGGGGAAAGGGGAACCCCGAGCAGTACTTC	CASGPGGKGNPEQYF
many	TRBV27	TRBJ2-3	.	TGTGCCAGCAGACCTCTGGGCTCGAACACAGATACGCAGTATTTT	CASRPLGSNTDTQYF
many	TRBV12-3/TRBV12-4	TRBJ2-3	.	TGTGCCAGCAGTTTACACAGGGAGGCAGATACGCAGTATTTT	CASSLHREADTQYF
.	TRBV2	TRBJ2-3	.	TGTGCCAGCAGTGAATATCGCACAGATACGCAGTATTTT	CASSEYRTDTQYF
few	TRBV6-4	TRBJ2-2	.	TGTGCCAGCAGTGAACTTGCCGCCACCGGGGAGCTGTTTTTT	CASSELAATGELFF
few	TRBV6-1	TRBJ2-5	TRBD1	TGTGCCAGCAGTGACTGGGACAGGGGGGCAGAGACCCAGTACTTC	CASSDWDRGAETQYF
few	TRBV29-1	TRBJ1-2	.	TGCAGCGTTGACCGAGGACTAGGGGATGGCTACACCTTC	CSVDRGLGDGYTF
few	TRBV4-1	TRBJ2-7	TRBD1	TGCGCCAGCAGACTCGGGACAGGGGAGACCTACGAGCAGTACTTC	CASRLGTGETYEQYF
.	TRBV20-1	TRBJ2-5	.	TGCAGTGCTAGATACCCGACCCTCCCCGAAGAGACCCAGTACTTC	CSARYPTLPEETQYF
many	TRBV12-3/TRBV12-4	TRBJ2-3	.	TGTGCCAGCAGTTATGGAGGGGGGACAGATACGCAGTATTTT	CASSYGGGTDTQYF
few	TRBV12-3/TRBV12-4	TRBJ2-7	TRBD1	TGTGCCAGCAGTATCCGCCCGACAGGGTTCTACGAGCAGTACTTC	CASSIRPTGFYEQYF
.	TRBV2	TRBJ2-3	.	TGTGCCAGCAGTGAAATTCCGGGACTTTTCACAGATACGCAGTATTTT	CASSEIPGLFTDTQYF
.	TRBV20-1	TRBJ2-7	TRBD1	TGCAGTGCTAATACAGGGGCCGAGCAGTACTTC	CSANTGAEQYF
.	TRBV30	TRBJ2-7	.	TGTGCCTGGAGTGTGGACAATACCTACGAGCAGTACTTC	CAWSVDNTYEQYF
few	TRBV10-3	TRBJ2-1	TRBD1	TGTGCCATCAGTGAGCCAAAGGGGGACAGCAACAATGAGCAGTTCTTC	CAISEPKGDSNNEQFF
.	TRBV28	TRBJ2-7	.	TGTGCCAGCAGTGGATACCGGGACACCGCCCACGAGCAGTACTTC	CASSGYRDTAHEQYF
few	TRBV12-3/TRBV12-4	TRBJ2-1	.	TGTGCCAGCAACTCCCCAGGGGTTGGTGAGCAGTTCTTC	CASNSPGVGEQFF
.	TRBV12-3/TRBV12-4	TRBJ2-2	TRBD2	TGTGCCAGCAGTTGGGAGGGGACCGGGGAGCTGTTTTTT	CASSWEGTGELFF
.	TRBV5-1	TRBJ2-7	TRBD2	TGCGCCAGCAGCCCCCCGAGAAGCGGGGGGAGGACCTACGAGCAGTACTTC	CASSPPRSGGRTYEQYF
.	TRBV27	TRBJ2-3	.	TGTGCCAGCAGTTTATTGGGAGGGGACAATACGCAGTATTTT	CASSLLGGDNTQYF
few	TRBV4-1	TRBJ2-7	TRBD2	TGCGCCAGCAGCCAAGATCTGTTTGCAACCCTAGCGGGGAGCTCCTACGAGCAGTACTTC	CASSQDLFATLAGSSYEQYF
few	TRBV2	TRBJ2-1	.	TGTGCCAGCAGGCCTCTACCCAGAGGGCAGTTCTTC	CASRPLPRGQFF
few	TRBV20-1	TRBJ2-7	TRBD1	TGCAGTGCTAACCGGGACAGGGAAGGGACTCTCTACGAGCAGTACTTC	CSANRDREGTLYEQYF
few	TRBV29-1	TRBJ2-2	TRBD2	TGCAGCGCCCTAGCGGGGGTCGGGACCGGGGAGCTGTTTTTT	CSALAGVGTGELFF
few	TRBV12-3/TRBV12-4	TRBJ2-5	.	TGTGCCAGCAGTGTCCCGGGGGAGACCCAGTACTTC	CASSVPGETQYF
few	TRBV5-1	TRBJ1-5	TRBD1	TGCGCCAGCAGCAAAGGGACAGGTGACAATCAGCCCCAGCATTTT	CASSKGTGDNQPQHF
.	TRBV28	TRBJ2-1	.	TGTGCCAGCAGTTTAGTCTCGGAGAGGGCTGTTAACAATGAGCAGTTCTTC	CASSLVSERAVNNEQFF
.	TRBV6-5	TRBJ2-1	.	TGTGCCAGCAGTTACCGGCTAGATTCGACTAATGAGCAGTTCTTC	CASSYRLDSTNEQFF
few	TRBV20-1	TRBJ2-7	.	TGCAGTGCTAGAGAACTGACAGGACAGTCCCACGAGCAGTACTTC	CSARELTGQSHEQYF
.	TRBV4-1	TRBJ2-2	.	TGCGCCAGCAGCCAACAAACGAGGGGTTCCGGGGAGCTGTTTTTT	CASSQQTRGSGELFF
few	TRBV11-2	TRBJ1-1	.	TGTGCCAGCAGCCTGTCGTCTCAGGAGTGGACTGAAGCTTTCTTT	CASSLSSQEWTEAFF
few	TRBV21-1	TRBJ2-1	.	TGTGCCAGCAGCAAACTTCCTGGGGGGGCCCGAGACAATGAGCAGTTCTTC	CASSKLPGGARDNEQFF
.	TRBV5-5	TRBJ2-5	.	TGTGCCAGCACCCCAGGGAACTGGCAAGAGACCCAGTACTTC	CASTPGNWQETQYF
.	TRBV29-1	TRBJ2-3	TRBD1	TGCAGCGTTGGAGGGACAGCCATCAGCACAGATACGCAGTATTTT	CSVGGTAISTDTQYF
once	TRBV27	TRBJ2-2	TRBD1	TGTGCCAGCAGTTTATGGATTAGGGACAGAGACACCGGGGAGCTGTTTTTT	CASSLWIRDRDTGELFF
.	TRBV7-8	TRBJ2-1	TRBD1	TGTGCCAGCAGCTTAGGGACAGGGTACTCCTACAATGAGCAGTTCTTC	CASSLGTGYSYNEQFF
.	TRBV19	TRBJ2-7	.	TGTGCCAGTAGTATGAGGGCTGTCCTGTACGAGCAGTACTTC	CASSMRAVLYEQYF
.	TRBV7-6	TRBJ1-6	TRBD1	TGTGCCAGCAGCCTACAGGGGGCAGGGGATAATTCACCCCTCCACTTT	CASSLQGAGDNSPLHF
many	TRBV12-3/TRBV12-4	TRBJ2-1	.	TGTGCCAGCAGTTTCCGGGAGCTAGAGCAGTTCTTC	CASSFRELEQFF
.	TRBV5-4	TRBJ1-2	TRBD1	TGTGCCAGCAGCGCACTGCCGGGACAGCTCGATGGCTACACCTTC	CASSALPGQLDGYTF
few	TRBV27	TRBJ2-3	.	TGTGCCAGCAGTTTATTCAATCCTTGGCCCTCTAGCACAGATACGCAGTATTTT	CASSLFNPWPSSTDTQYF
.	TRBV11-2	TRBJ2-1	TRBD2	TGTGCCAGCAGCTCCTTGGGGGGGAACAATGAGCAGTTCTTC	CASSSLGGNNEQFF
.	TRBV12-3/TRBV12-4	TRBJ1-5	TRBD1	TGTGCCAGCAGGTGGACAGGGTCCAATCAGCCCCAGCATTTT	CASRWTGSNQPQHF
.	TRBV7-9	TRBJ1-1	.	TGTGCCAGCAGCTTAAGGGAAGGGACTGAAGCTTTCTTT	CASSLREGTEAFF
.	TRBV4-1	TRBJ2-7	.	TGCGCCAGCAGCCCAACCGGTGTTGTGCAGTACTTC	CASSPTGVVQYF
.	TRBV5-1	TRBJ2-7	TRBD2	TGCGCCAGCAGCTGGGGACTAGCGGGGGGGCTCCACGAGCAGTACTTC	CASSWGLAGGLHEQYF